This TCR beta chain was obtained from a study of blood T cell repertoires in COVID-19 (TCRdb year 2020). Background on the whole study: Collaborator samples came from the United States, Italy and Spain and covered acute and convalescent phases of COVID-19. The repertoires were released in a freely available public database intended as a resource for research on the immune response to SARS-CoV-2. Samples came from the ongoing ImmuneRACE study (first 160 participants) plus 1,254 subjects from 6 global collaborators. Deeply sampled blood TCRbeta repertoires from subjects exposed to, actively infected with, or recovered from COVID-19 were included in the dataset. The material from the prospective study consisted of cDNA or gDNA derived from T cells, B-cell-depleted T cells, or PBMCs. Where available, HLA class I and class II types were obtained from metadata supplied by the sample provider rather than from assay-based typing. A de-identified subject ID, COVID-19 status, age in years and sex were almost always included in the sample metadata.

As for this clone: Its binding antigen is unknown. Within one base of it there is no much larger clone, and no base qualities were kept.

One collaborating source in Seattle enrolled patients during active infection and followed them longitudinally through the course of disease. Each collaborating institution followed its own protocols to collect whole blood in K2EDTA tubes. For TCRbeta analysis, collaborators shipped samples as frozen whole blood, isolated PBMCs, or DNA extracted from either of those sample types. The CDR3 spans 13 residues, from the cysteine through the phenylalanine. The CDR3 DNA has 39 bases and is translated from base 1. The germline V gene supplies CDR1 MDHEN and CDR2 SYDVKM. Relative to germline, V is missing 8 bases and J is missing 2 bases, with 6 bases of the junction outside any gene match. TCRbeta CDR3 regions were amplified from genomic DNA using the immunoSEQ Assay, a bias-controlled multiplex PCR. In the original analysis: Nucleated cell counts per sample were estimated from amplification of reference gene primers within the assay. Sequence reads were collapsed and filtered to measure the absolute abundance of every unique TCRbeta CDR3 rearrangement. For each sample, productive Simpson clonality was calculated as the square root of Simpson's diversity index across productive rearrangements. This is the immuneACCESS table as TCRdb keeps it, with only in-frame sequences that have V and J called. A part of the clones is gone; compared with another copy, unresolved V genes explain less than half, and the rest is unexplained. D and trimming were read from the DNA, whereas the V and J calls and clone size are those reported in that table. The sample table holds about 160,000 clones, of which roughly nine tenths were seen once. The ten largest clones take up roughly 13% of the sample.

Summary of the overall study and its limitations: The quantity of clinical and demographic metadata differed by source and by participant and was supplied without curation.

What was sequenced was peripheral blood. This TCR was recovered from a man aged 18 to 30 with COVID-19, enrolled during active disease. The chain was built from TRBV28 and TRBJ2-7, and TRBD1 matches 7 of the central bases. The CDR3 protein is CASGQGVTYEQYF. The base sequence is TGTGCCAGCGGGCAGGGGGTAACCTACGAGCAGTACTTC.